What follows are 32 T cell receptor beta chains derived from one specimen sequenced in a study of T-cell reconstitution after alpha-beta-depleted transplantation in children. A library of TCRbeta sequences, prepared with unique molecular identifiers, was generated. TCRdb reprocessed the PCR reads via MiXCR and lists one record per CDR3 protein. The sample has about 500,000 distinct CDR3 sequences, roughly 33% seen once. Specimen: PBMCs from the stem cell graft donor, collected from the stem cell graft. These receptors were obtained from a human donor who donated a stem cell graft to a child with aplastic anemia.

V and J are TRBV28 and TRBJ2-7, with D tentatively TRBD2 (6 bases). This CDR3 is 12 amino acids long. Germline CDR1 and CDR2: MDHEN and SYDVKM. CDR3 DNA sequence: TGTGCCAGCAGTAACATGGGATCGGCGGGGACGGTC. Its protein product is CASSNMGSAGTV.

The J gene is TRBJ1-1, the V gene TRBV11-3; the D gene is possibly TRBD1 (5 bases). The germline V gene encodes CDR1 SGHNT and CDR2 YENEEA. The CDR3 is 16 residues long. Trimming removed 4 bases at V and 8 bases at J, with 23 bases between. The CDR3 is CASSSGDGGRRQEAFF. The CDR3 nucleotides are TGTGCCAGCAGCTCCGGGGACGGAGGGCGAAGGCAAGAAGCTTTCTTT.

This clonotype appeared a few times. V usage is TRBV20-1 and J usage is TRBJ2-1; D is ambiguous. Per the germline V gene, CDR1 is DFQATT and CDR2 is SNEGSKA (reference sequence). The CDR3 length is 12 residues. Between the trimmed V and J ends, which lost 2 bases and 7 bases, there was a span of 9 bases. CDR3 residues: CSARRGTNEQFF. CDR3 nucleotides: TGCAGTGCTAGACGCGGAACAAATGAGCAGTTCTTC.

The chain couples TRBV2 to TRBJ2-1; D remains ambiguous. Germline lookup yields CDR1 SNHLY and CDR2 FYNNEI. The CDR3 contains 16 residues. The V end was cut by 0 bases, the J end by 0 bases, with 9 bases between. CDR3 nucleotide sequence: TGTGCCAGCAGTGAAGCGCCGCCAAGCTCCTACAATGAGCAGTTCTTC. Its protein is CASSEAPPSSYNEQFF.

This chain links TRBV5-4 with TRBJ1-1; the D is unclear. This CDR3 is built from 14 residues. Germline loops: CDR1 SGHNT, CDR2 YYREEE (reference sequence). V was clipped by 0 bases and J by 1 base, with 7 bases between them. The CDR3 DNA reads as TGTGCCAGCAGCTTGGTTCAGCAGAACACTGAAGCTTTCTTT. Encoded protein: CASSLVQQNTEAFF. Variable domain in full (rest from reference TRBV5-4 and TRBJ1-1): ETGVTQSPTHLIKTRGQQVTLRCSSQSGHNTVSWYQQALGQGPQFIFQYYREEENGRGNFPPRFSGLQFPNYSSELNVNALELDDSALYLCASSLVQQNTEAFFGQGTRLTVV.

The CDR3 loop reads CASSTDTEAFF. The CDR3 DNA sequence: TGTGCCAGCAGCACGGACACTGAAGCTTTCTTT. The rearrangement links TRBV21-1 to TRBJ1-1. TRBV21-1 is a recognized pseudogene. The CDR3 is 11 residues long.

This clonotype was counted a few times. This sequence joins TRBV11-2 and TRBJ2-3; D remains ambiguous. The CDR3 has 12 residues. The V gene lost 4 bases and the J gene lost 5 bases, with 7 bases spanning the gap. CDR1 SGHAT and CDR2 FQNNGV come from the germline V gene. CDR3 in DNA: TGTGCCAGCAGCTCATTTGGAGATACGCAGTATTTT. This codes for CASSSFGDTQYF.

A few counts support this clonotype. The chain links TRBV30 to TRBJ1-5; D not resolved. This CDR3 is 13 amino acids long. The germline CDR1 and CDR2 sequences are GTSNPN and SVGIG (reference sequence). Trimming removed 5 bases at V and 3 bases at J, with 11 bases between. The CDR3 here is CAWARDLNQPQHF. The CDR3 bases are TGTGCCTGGGCCCGGGATCTCAATCAGCCCCAGCATTTT.

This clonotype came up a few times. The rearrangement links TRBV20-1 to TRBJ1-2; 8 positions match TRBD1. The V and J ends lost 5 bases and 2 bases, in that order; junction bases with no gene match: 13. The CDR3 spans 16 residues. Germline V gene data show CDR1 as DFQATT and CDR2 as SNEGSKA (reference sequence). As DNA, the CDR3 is TGCAGTGCTGAAGCGGTATTAGACAGGGGAAACTATGGCTACACCTTC. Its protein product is CSAEAVLDRGNYGYTF.

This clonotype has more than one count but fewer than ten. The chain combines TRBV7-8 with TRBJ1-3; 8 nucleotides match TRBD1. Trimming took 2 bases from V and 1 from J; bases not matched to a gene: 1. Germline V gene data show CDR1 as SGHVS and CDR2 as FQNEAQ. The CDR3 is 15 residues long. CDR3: CASSLRTGSGNTIYF. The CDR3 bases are TGTGCCAGCAGCTTACGGACAGGGTCTGGAAACACCATATATTTT. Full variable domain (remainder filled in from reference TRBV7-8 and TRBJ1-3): GAGVSQSPRYKVAKRGQDVALRCDPISGHVSLFWYQQALGQGPEFLTYFQNEAQLDKSGLPSDRFFAERPEGSVSTLKIQRTQQEDSAVYLCASSLRTGSGNTIYFGEGSWLTVV.

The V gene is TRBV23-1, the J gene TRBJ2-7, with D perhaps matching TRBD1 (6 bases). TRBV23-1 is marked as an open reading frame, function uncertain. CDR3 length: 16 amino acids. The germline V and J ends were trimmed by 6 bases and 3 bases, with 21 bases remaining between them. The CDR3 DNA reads TGCGCCAGCAGGGTTGAAAAAGGGGGAGATCTCTACGAGCAGTACTTC. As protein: CASRVEKGGDLYEQYF.

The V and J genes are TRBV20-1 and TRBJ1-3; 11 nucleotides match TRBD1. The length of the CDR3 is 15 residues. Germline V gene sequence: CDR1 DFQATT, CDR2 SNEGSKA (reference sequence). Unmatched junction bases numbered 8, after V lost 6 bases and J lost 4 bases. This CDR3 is CSARDRGYAGNTIYF. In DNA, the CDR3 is TGCAGTGCCCGGGACAGGGGGTACGCCGGAAACACCATATATTTT.

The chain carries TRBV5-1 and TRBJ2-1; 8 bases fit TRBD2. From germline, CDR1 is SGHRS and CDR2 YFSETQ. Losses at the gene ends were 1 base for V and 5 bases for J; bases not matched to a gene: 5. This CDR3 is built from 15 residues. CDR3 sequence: CASSLYQAGDNEQFF. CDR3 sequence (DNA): TGCGCCAGCAGCTTGTATCAAGCGGGAGACAATGAGCAGTTCTTC. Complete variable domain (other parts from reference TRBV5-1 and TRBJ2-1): KAGVTQTPRYLIKTRGQQVTLSCSPISGHRSVSWYQQTPGQGLQFLFEYFSETQRNKGNFPGRFSGRQFSNSRSEMNVSTLELGDSALYLCASSLYQAGDNEQFFGPGTRLTVL.

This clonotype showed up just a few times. CDR3 coding DNA: TGTGCCAGCAATGCGGCCCTGACTAGCGAGTTGTCAGAGACCCAGTACTTC. Its protein is CASNAALTSELSETQYF. The J gene is TRBJ2-5, the V gene TRBV2, with TRBD2 identical over 8 bases. This CDR3 spans 17 amino acids. V shed 7 bases, J shed 4 bases, and the junction held 17 bases outside the gene matches. From germline, CDR1 is SNHLY and CDR2 FYNNEI. Supplemented by reference TRBV2 and TRBJ2-5, the full variable domain reads EPEVTQTPSHQVTQMGQEVILRCVPISNHLYFYWYRQILGQKVEFLVSFYNNEISEKSEIFDDQFSVERPDGSNFTLKIRSTKLEDSAMYFCASNAALTSELSETQYFGPGTRLLVL.

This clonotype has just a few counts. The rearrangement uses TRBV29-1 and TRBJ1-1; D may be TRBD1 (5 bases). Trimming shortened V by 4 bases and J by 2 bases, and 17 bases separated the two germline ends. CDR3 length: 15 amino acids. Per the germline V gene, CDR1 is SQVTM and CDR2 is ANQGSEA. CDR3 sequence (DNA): TGCAGCGTTGGGGGGGTGGTGGGGGTAAACACTGAAGCTTTCTTT. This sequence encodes CSVGGVVGVNTEAFF.

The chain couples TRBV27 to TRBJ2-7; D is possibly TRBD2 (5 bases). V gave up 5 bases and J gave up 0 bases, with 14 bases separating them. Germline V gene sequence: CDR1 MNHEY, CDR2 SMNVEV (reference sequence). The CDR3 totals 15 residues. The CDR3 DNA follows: TGTGCCAGCAGTCCCCGGCCGGGATCCTCCTACGAGCAGTACTTC. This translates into CASSPRPGSSYEQYF.

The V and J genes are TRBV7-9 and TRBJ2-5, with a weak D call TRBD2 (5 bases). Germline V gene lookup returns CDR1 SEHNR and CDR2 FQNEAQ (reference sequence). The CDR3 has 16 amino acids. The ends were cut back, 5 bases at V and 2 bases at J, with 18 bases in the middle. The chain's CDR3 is CASSPTLTSKQETQYF. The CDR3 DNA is TGTGCCAGCAGCCCCACTCTAACTAGTAAACAAGAGACCCAGTACTTC.

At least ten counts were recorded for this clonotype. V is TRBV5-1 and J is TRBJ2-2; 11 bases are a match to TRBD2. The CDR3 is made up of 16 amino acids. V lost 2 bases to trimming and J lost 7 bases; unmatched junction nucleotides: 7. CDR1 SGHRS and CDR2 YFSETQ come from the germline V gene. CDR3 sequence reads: CASSFTSGSSDGELFF. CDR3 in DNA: TGCGCCAGCAGCTTTACTAGCGGGAGTTCCGACGGGGAGCTGTTTTTT.

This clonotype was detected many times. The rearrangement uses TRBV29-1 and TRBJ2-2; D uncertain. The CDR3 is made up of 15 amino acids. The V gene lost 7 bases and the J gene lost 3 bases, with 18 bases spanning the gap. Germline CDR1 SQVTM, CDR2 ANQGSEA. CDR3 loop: CSAGQLGSDTGELFF. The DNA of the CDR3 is TGCAGCGCCGGGCAACTTGGATCCGACACCGGGGAGCTGTTTTTT.

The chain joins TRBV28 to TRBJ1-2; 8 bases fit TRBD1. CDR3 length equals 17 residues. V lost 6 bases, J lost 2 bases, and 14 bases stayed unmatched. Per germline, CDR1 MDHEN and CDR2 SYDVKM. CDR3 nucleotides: TGTGCCAGCAGCCCTCCGGGACAGGCGACGGTAAACTATGGCTACACCTTC. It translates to CASSPPGQATVNYGYTF.

The CDR3 loop reads CASSRDDRGPGYTF. The CDR3, as DNA: TGCGCCAGCAGCCGGGACGACAGGGGACCTGGCTACACCTTC. The genes are TRBV4-3 and TRBJ1-2, with 8 positions matching TRBD1. The CDR3 has 14 residues. With V trimmed by 4 bases and J by 7 bases, 8 bases remained unmatched. Germline V gene lookup returns CDR1 LGHNA and CDR2 YSLEER.

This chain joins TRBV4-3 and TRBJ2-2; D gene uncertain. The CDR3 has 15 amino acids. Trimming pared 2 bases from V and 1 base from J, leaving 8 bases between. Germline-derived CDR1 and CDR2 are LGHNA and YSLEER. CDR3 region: CASSQYGRNTGELFF. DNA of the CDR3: TGCGCCAGCAGCCAATACGGCCGGAACACCGGGGAGCTGTTTTTT.

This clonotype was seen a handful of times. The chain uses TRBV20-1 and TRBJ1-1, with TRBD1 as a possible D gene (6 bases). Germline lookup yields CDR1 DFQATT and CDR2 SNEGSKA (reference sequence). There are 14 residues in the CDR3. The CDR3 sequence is CSVMNIRGNTEAFF. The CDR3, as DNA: TGCAGCGTTATGAACATCAGGGGGAACACTGAAGCTTTCTTT.

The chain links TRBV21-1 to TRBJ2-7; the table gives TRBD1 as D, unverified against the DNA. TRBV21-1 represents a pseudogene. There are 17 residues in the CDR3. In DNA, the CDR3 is TGTGCCAGCGGGGGGACAGGGGGTATAGGGAAAACCTACGAGCAGTACTTC. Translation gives CASGGTGGIGKTYEQYF.

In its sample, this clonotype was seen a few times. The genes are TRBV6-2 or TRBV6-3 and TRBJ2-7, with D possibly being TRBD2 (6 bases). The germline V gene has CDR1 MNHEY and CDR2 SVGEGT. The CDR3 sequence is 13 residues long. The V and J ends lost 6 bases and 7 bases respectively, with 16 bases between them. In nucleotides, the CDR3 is TGTGCCAGCAGCCGATCGGGAGCGGGTGAGCAGTACGTC. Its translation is CASSRSGAGEQYV.

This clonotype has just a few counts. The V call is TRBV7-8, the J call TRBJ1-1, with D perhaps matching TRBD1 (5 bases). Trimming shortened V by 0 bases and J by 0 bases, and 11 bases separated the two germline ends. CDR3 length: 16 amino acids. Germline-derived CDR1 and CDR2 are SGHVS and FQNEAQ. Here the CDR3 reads CASSLAQGLLNTEAFF. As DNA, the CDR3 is TGTGCCAGCAGCTTAGCGCAGGGTCTCCTGAACACTGAAGCTTTCTTT.

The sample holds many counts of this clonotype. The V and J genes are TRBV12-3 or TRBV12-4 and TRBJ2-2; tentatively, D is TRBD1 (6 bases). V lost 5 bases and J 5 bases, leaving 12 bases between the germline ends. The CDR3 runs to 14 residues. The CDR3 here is CASSPSTGTGELFF. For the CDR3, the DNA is TGTGCCAGCAGTCCTTCGACAGGAACCGGGGAGCTGTTTTTT.

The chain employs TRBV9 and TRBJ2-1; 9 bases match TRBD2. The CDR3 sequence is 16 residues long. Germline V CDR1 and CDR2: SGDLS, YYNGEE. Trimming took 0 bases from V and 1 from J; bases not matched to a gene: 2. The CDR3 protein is CASSVEGLASYNEQFF. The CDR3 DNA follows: TGTGCCAGCAGCGTAGAGGGACTAGCTTCCTACAATGAGCAGTTCTTC.

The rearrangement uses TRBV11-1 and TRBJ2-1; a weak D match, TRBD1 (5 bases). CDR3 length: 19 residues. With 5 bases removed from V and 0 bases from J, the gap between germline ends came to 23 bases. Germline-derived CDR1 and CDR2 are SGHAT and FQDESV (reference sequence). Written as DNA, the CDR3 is TGTGCCAGCAGCGCTCGTGGGGCGGCAGGATCCTCCTCCTACAATGAGCAGTTCTTC. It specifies CASSARGAAGSSSYNEQFF.

This chain's CDR3 is CASRRDRGYTF. Here the CDR3 DNA reads TGTGCCAGCAGACGGGACAGGGGGTACACCTTC. This chain connects TRBV25-1 to TRBJ1-2; TRBD1 matches 11 bases. Losses at the gene ends were 6 bases for V and 11 bases for J; bases not matched to a gene: 2. The CDR3 is 11 amino acids. In germline, CDR1 is MGHDK, CDR2 SYGVNS.

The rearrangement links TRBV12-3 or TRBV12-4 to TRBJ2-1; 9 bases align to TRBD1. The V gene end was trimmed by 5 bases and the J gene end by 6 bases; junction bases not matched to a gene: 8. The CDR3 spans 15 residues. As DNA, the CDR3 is TGTGCCAGCAGTCCACAGGGGGCGATCTTCAATGAGCAGTTCTTC. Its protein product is CASSPQGAIFNEQFF.

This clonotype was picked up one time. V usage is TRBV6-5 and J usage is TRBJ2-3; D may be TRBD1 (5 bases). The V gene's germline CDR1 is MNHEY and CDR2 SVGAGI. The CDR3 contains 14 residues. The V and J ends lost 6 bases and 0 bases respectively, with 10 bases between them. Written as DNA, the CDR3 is TGTGCCAGCAGCTACAGGATGAGCACAGATACGCAGTATTTT. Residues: CASSYRMSTDTQYF.